This is a list of T cell receptor beta chains from one sample in a study of cytomegalovirus exposure and HLA in healthy donors. Data came from immunoSEQ multiplex PCR; TCRdb stores just in-frame clones and leaves some out. The sample shows about 130,000 clones, more than 75% of them seen only once. Sequenced input: PBMCs. The source is a female donor in good health and CMV-seronegative. Each CDR3 is given with its conserved first and last residue. D genes are given only for firm matches. For some rows the clone size is stated as once, few or many, or as a class when expanded; others skip it.

>TRBV6-5|TRBJ2-7|TRBD1|.
CASSYSSGQESYEQYF
TGTGCCAGCAGTTACTCGAGTGGACAGGAGTCCTACGAGCAGTACTTC
>TRBV27|TRBJ1-1|TRBD1|.
CASSSDRGPGSAFF
TGTGCCAGCAGTTCTGACAGGGGACCCGGGAGCGCTTTCTTT
>TRBV2|TRBJ2-7|.|.
CASSREMSSYEQYF
TGTGCCAGCAGTCGGGAGATGAGCTCCTACGAGCAGTACTTC
>TRBV4-1|TRBJ1-3|.|.
CASSQDLGAGNTIYF
TGCGCCAGCAGCCAAGATCTCGGGGCTGGAAACACCATATATTTT
>TRBV6-6|TRBJ1-2|TRBD1|once
CASSYGTGSDGYTF
TGTGCCAGCAGTTACGGGACAGGGTCCGATGGCTACACCTTC
>TRBV10-3|TRBJ1-1|.|.
CAISEDTYTEAFF
TGTGCCATCAGTGAAGACACCTACACTGAAGCTTTCTTT
>TRBV19|TRBJ2-7|.|.
CASRDYNYEQYF
TGTGCCAGTAGGGACTACAACTACGAGCAGTACTTC
>TRBV7-9|TRBJ1-2|TRBD1|.
CASSSGQGGYGYTF
TGTGCCAGCAGCTCCGGACAGGGAGGCTATGGCTACACCTTC
>TRBV29-1|TRBJ1-4|.|.
CSVEDRDTQRGDEKLFF
TGCAGCGTTGAAGACCGGGACACTCAAAGGGGAGATGAAAAACTGTTTTTT
>TRBV28|TRBJ2-3|TRBD2|.
CASSFASGDTQYF
TGTGCCAGCAGTTTTGCTAGCGGAGATACGCAGTATTTT
>TRBV6-1|TRBJ2-7|TRBD1|.
CASSRDSASYEQYF
TGTGCCAGCAGCCGGGACAGTGCCTCCTACGAGCAGTACTTC
>TRBV6-5|TRBJ2-7|TRBD2|.
CASSYVGGLGEQYF
TGTGCCAGCAGTTACGTGGGAGGGCTTGGGGAGCAGTACTTC
>TRBV4-1|TRBJ2-7|TRBD2|.
CASSLSSSGSDYEQYF
TGCGCCAGCAGCCTGTCATCTAGCGGGAGTGACTACGAGCAGTACTTC
>TRBV6-5|TRBJ2-7|.|.
CASSYSIGSLYEQYF
TGTGCCAGCAGTTACTCGATCGGGTCTCTATACGAGCAGTACTTC
>TRBV4-1|TRBJ1-4|TRBD1|.
CASSQVPQGGTNEKLFF
TGCGCCAGCAGCCAAGTCCCCCAGGGGGGTACTAATGAAAAACTGTTTTTT
>TRBV19|TRBJ2-1|TRBD2|.
CASRPGLATGEQFF
TGTGCCAGTAGACCGGGACTAGCGACCGGGGAGCAGTTCTTC
>TRBV6-5|TRBJ1-5|TRBD1|.
CASSLTGVRNQPQHF
TGTGCCAGCAGCCTTACAGGGGTCCGAAATCAGCCCCAGCATTTT